Below, 27 T cell receptor beta chains from the same sample are listed, as sequenced in a study of blood T cell repertoires in COVID-19 (dated by TCRdb to about 2020). Library generation was performed with the immunoSEQ multiplex PCR assay. The table comes from immuneACCESS by way of TCRdb, which keeps in-frame sequences with V and J called. Part of the clones is missing from these tables; in studies checked, under half for an unresolved V gene and the rest for unknown reasons. The sample profile shows 150,000 to 200,000 clones; about 80% of them were found once. Of the sample, 8% to 9.5% is held by the ten largest clones. The specimen was peripheral blood. The receptors shown here come from a woman aged 70-85 years with acute or convalescent COVID-19.

The J gene is TRBJ1-2, the V gene TRBV19; perhaps TRBD1 as D (6 bases). The CDR3 extends over 14 amino acids. Trimming cost V 3 bases and J 5 bases, with 13 bases left between them. Germline lookup yields CDR1 LNHDA and CDR2 SQIVND (reference sequence). The CDR3 sequence is CASSITGQPYGYTF. The CDR3 DNA reads as TGTGCCAGTAGTATCACCGGACAGCCGTATGGCTACACCTTC.

The chain employs TRBV6-2 or TRBV6-3 and TRBJ1-6, with 7 positions matching TRBD1. V gave up 6 bases and J gave up 3 bases; unmatched junction bases: 17. CDR3 length equals 19 residues. Germline assignment: CDR1 MNHEY and CDR2 SVGEGT. CDR3 bases: TGTGCCAGCAGCTCCCCGAGACAGGGTGGAGATCACTATAATTCACCCCTCCACTTT. It yields the protein CASSSPRQGGDHYNSPLHF.

The chain is built from TRBV18 and TRBJ2-1, with a tentative D call TRBD2 (6 bases). Germline CDR1 reads KGHSH; CDR2 reads LQKENI. V was trimmed by 2 bases and J by 4 bases, leaving 12 bases between them. CDR3 length equals 15 residues. In DNA form, the CDR3 reads TGTGCCAGCTCACCATCCGGGGAGGAGTACAATGAGCAGTTCTTC. It codes for CASSPSGEEYNEQFF.

The genes are TRBV4-2 and TRBJ2-3, with no clear D. The germline gives CDR1 LGHNA, CDR2 YNFKEQ. The CDR3 spans 15 residues. V gave up 0 bases and J gave up 8 bases, with 15 bases separating them. As DNA, the CDR3 is TGTGCCAGCAGCCAAGACCGAGGCTCACTTGGTACGCAGTATTTT. Encoded protein: CASSQDRGSLGTQYF.

About this clone: A read error may account for a junction end that differs from germline. The chain recombines TRBV2 with TRBJ1-2; D gene unclear. The CDR3 sequence is 13 residues long. Germline assignment: CDR1 SNHLY and CDR2 FYNNEI. CDR3 region: CASREEAGYGYTF. The DNA for the CDR3 is TGTGCCAGCAGAGAAGAGGCGGGGTACGGCTACACCTTC.

V usage is TRBV9 and J usage is TRBJ2-2; tentative D call: TRBD2 (5 bases). The CDR3 length is 13 residues. Trimming pared 4 bases from V and 6 bases from J, leaving 10 bases between. CDR1 is SGDLS, CDR2 YYNGEE, per germline. The CDR3 DNA follows: TGTGCCAGCAGCCTTAGCGAGCCCGGGGAGCTGTTTTTT. Its protein product is CASSLSEPGELFF. Filled out from reference TRBV9 and TRBJ2-2, the complete variable domain reads DSGVTQTPKHLITATGQRVTLRCSPRSGDLSVYWYQQSLDQGLQFLIQYYNGEERAKGNILERFSAQQFPDLHSELNLSSLELGDSALYFCASSLSEPGELFFGEGSRLTVL.

The V call is TRBV11-2, the J call TRBJ1-3, with D uncertain. Germline V lookup: CDR1 SGHAT, CDR2 FQNNGV. The CDR3 is 15 amino acids. V gave up 3 bases and J gave up 0 bases, with 9 bases separating them. DNA of the CDR3: TGTGCCAGCAGCTTTTCTGGAGGCTCTGGAAACACCATATATTTT. Amino acids: CASSFSGGSGNTIYF.

The chain has TRBV11-1 and TRBJ2-7, with 7 bases that match TRBD1. Trimming at V came to 6 bases and at J to 0 bases, leaving 8 bases not matched to a gene. The CDR3 extends over 15 amino acids. The V gene's germline CDR1 is SGHAT and CDR2 FQDESV (reference sequence). This chain's CDR3 is CASRRGRTGSYEQYF. Written as DNA, the CDR3 is TGTGCCAGCAGGAGAGGGCGGACAGGCTCCTACGAGCAGTACTTC.

The V call is TRBV5-4, the J call TRBJ1-2, with 7 bases that match TRBD1. The CDR3 sequence is 16 residues long. Germline V CDR1 and CDR2: SGHNT, YYREEE (reference sequence). The V gene end was trimmed by 4 bases and the J gene end by 2 bases; junction bases not matched to a gene: 11. Here the CDR3 reads CASSPGQATPNYGYTF. CDR3 sequence (DNA): TGTGCCAGCAGCCCCGGACAGGCCACCCCCAACTATGGCTACACCTTC. Filled out from reference TRBV5-4 and TRBJ1-2, the complete variable domain reads ETGVTQSPTHLIKTRGQQVTLRCSSQSGHNTVSWYQQALGQGPQFIFQYYREEENGRGNFPPRFSGLQFPNYSSELNVNALELDDSALYLCASSPGQATPNYGYTFGSGTRLTVV.

The gene calls are TRBV27 and TRBJ2-3; D perhaps matches TRBD1 (6 bases). CDR3 length: 14 amino acids. Germline values: CDR1 MNHEY, CDR2 SMNVEV (reference sequence). V was trimmed by 2 bases and J by 2 bases, leaving 8 bases between them. DNA for the CDR3: TGTGCCAGCAGTTTAGCAGGGGTCACAGATACGCAGTATTTT. Protein: CASSLAGVTDTQYF.

The V gene is TRBV5-1, the J gene TRBJ1-1; D ambiguous. V dropped 0 bases and J dropped 0 bases, with 6 bases sitting between them. CDR1 is SGHRS, CDR2 YFSETQ, per germline. The CDR3 is 14 amino acids. CDR3: CASSLDNMNTEAFF. CDR3 coding DNA: TGCGCCAGCAGCTTGGACAACATGAACACTGAAGCTTTCTTT.

A few counts support this clone. This same CDR3 is encoded by further DNA sequences in the sample. The chain combines TRBV5-4 with TRBJ2-1; D is possibly TRBD2 (6 bases). CDR3 length: 15 amino acids. Between the trimmed V and J ends, which lost 0 bases and 1 base, there was a span of 8 bases. Germline loops: CDR1 SGHNT, CDR2 YYREEE (reference sequence). The DNA of the CDR3 is TGTGCCAGCAGCTTGGATCGGGGGTCCTACAATGAGCAGTTCTTC. Amino acid sequence: CASSLDRGSYNEQFF.

This clone was seen a handful of times. The chain recombines TRBV6-2 or TRBV6-3 with TRBJ1-2; possibly TRBD1 for D (5 bases). CDR1 and CDR2 (germline): MNHEY, SVGEGT. V gave up 6 bases and J gave up 3 bases, with 11 bases separating them. The CDR3 sequence is 13 residues long. The CDR3 coding sequence is TGTGCCAGCAGCCCGGACACCTACTATGGCTACACCTTC. Its protein is CASSPDTYYGYTF.

The V and J genes are TRBV19 and TRBJ2-1; 8 bases are a match to TRBD2. This CDR3 is built from 18 residues. J lost 0 bases, V lost 3 bases, and 10 bases had no gene match. Germline lookup yields CDR1 LNHDA and CDR2 SQIVND (reference sequence). CDR3 coding DNA: TGTGCCAGTAGTATCCAAACTAGCGGAGGGAGCTCCTACAATGAGCAGTTCTTC. It yields the protein CASSIQTSGGSSYNEQFF.

V gene TRBV11-2 combines with J gene TRBJ2-1; 7 bases line up with TRBD1. Trimming at V came to 6 bases and at J to 7 bases, leaving 12 bases not matched to a gene. Per the germline V gene, CDR1 is SGHAT and CDR2 is FQNNGV. CDR3 length: 15 amino acids. The CDR3 protein is CASRYDTGAWNEQFF. The CDR3 DNA sequence: TGTGCCAGCAGGTACGATACAGGGGCTTGGAATGAGCAGTTCTTC.

This clone has a single count. The chain carries TRBV2 and TRBJ1-6, with D possibly TRBD1 on 6 matching bases. Germline values: CDR1 SNHLY, CDR2 FYNNEI. V was shortened by 8 bases and J by 0 bases, with 14 bases between the two germline ends. There are 16 residues in the CDR3. CDR3 DNA: TGTGCCAGCCACCGGGACACGAGCTCCTATAATTCACCCCTCCACTTT. Its protein product is CASHRDTSSYNSPLHF.

In its sample, this clone was seen a few times. This chain uses TRBV27 with TRBJ1-2; TRBD1 might be the D (5 bases). V was cut by 8 bases and J by 8 bases, with 15 bases left in between. The CDR3 has 12 amino acids. Per germline, CDR1 MNHEY and CDR2 SMNVEV (reference sequence). CDR3: CASGRGTPGYTF. CDR3 DNA: TGTGCCAGCGGGCGGGGGACGCCCGGCTACACCTTC.

The rearrangement joins TRBV3-1 (or the pseudogene TRBV3-2) to TRBJ2-1; 11 positions match TRBD2. CDR3 length: 15 residues. After removal of 4 bases from V and 7 bases from J, the junction contained 6 bases not matched to a gene. Germline CDR1 and CDR2: LGHDT and YNNKEL (reference sequence). CDR3 DNA sequence: TGTGCCAGCAGCCTACCGGGACTAGCGGCGAATGAGCAGTTCTTC. Protein sequence: CASSLPGLAANEQFF.

This rearrangement joins TRBV12-3 or TRBV12-4 to TRBJ2-1; D not certain. The CDR3 totals 11 residues. Trimming left V 6 bases short and J 4 bases short, with 4 bases between. DNA for the CDR3: TGTGCCAGCAGCGTATACAATGAGCAGTTCTTC. This sequence encodes CASSVYNEQFF.

To note about this clone: One end of the junction varies from germline; a read error may be responsible. V usage is TRBV6-2 or TRBV6-3 and J usage is TRBJ2-7, with a possible D match to TRBD2 (6 bases). The CDR3 loop spans 12 amino acids. Germline lookup yields CDR1 MNHEY and CDR2 SVGEGT. CDR3 sequence (DNA): TGTGCCAGCAGTGGGACTGCCCGACTTGGGGACTTC. Its protein product is CASSGTARLGDF.

This clone was seen a handful of times. The CDR3 spells CASSRGEGSDSPLHF. CDR3 DNA sequence: TGTGCCAGCTCCCGCGGTGAGGGATCGGACTCACCCCTCCACTTT. The chain links TRBV18 to TRBJ1-6; D not certain. With 6 bases removed from V and 10 bases from J, the gap between germline ends came to 19 bases. The CDR3 has 15 amino acids. Germline V gene data show CDR1 as KGHSH and CDR2 as LQKENI.

This clone was counted once. Other DNA variants within this sample encode the same CDR3. CDR3 nucleotides: TGCGCCAGCAGCTTGGGGGGTCGGGGCACCGGGGAGCTGTTTTTT. Protein: CASSLGGRGTGELFF. The chain is built from TRBV5-1 and TRBJ2-2; possibly TRBD2 for D (5 bases). CDR1 SGHRS and CDR2 YFSETQ come from the germline V gene. V lost 0 bases and J 4 bases, leaving 10 bases between the germline ends. This CDR3 comprises 15 residues. Filled out from reference TRBV5-1 and TRBJ2-2, the complete variable domain reads KAGVTQTPRYLIKTRGQQVTLSCSPISGHRSVSWYQQTPGQGLQFLFEYFSETQRNKGNFPGRFSGRQFSNSRSEMNVSTLELGDSALYLCASSLGGRGTGELFFGEGSRLTVL.

This chain joins TRBV28 and TRBJ2-1; 12 positions agree with TRBD2. The CDR3 is 16 residues long. Germline values: CDR1 MDHEN, CDR2 SYDVKM. V gave up 3 bases and J gave up 8 bases; unmatched junction bases: 8. In DNA, the CDR3 is TGTGCCAGCAGTTTGACTAGCGGGAGTGTAAGGCATGAGCAGTTCTTC. It specifies CASSLTSGSVRHEQFF.

In this sample, this clone turned up a few times. The chain has TRBV28 and TRBJ1-4; D might be TRBD1 (5 bases). Germline-derived CDR1 and CDR2 are MDHEN and SYDVKM. Trimming took off 2 bases at V and 10 bases at J, with 14 bases between the two ends. The CDR3 consists of 14 residues. The CDR3 DNA reads as TGTGCCAGCAGTTTAAGCGGGGCCACTACAAAACTGTTTTTT. Translated: CASSLSGATTKLFF.

This clone was recorded a few times. At the DNA level, this CDR3 is encoded by other sequences in the same sample as well. J is TRBJ1-1 and V is TRBV4-3, with D possibly TRBD1 on 6 matching bases. CDR3 size: 13 residues. Germline CDR1 LGHNA, CDR2 YSLEER. The V and J ends lost 3 bases and 1 base respectively, with 6 bases between them. In DNA, the CDR3 is TGCGCCAGCAGCCAGACAGGGAACACTGAAGCTTTCTTT. Translated, it gives CASSQTGNTEAFF.

The gene calls are TRBV20-1 and TRBJ1-2; no clear D gene. V gave up 5 bases and J gave up 14 bases, with 18 bases separating them. Germline V gene data show CDR1 as DFQATT and CDR2 as SNEGSKA (reference sequence). CDR3 length: 11 amino acids. CDR3 in DNA: TGCAGTGCTCCTTCGGGCCTCGCGGGAACCTTC. It specifies CSAPSGLAGTF.

This chain uses TRBV7-2 with TRBJ1-3, with a weak D call TRBD1 (6 bases). There are 14 residues in the CDR3. Trimming removed 1 base at V and 6 bases at J, with 10 bases between. Germline V gene lookup returns CDR1 SGHTA and CDR2 FQGNSA. CDR3 in DNA: TGTGCCAGCAGCTTAGAGCACAGGGAAAACACCATATATTTT. Its translation is CASSLEHRENTIYF.